The rows below give T cell receptor beta chains drawn from one sample of a study of Graves' ophthalmopathy and Graves' hyperthyroidism. TCRdb reprocessed the multiplex PCR reads via MiXCR and lists one record per CDR3 protein. The repertoire has over a million distinct CDR3 sequences, around a third of them found once; the top ten carry around 10%. Sequencing input: peripheral blood or thyroid tissue (not recorded which). These receptor sequences come from an adult man with Graves' hyperthyroidism. Each CDR3 is given with its conserved first and last residue. The D gene is left open where the match is weak. Clone size is shown for a subset of rows, as once, few, many or a class of expanded clone.

d_gene,v_gene,abundance,j_gene,CDR3aa,CDR3nt
TRBD1,TRBV12-3/TRBV12-4,-,TRBJ2-2,CASSRTGGIPGELFF,TGTGCCAGCAGTAGGACAGGGGGCATTCCCGGGGAGCTGTTTTTT
-,TRBV20-1,many,TRBJ1-5,CSATWGVNQPQHF,TGCAGTGCTACGTGGGGTGTCAATCAGCCCCAGCATTTT
-,TRBV5-1,-,TRBJ1-3,CASSLWGNSGNTIYF,TGCGCCAGCAGCTTGTGGGGGAACTCTGGAAACACCATATATTTT
TRBD1,TRBV7-8,many,TRBJ2-7,CASSSHLTGQGGYEQYF,TGTGCCAGCAGCTCCCATTTAACGGGACAGGGAGGCTACGAGCAGTACTTC
-,TRBV7-9,-,TRBJ1-4,CASKLPRAEKLFF,TGTGCCAGCAAACTGCCGAGGGCTGAAAAACTGTTTTTT
-,TRBV2,-,TRBJ1-6,CASLQSTGGGSPLHF,TGTGCCAGCCTACAATCGACGGGGGGCGGTTCACCCCTCCACTTT
-,TRBV7-9,many,TRBJ1-2,CASSKEPGLTYGYTF,TGTGCCAGCAGCAAAGAACCGGGACTGACCTATGGCTACACCTTC
TRBD1,TRBV12-3/TRBV12-4,few,TRBJ1-5,CASSRQGISENQPQHF,TGTGCCAGCAGCCGACAGGGAATCTCGGAAAATCAGCCCCAGCATTTT
-,TRBV4-2,many,TRBJ2-7,CASSQEGVYEQYF,TGTGCCAGCAGCCAAGAAGGTGTCTACGAGCAGTACTTC
-,TRBV4-3,many,TRBJ2-7,CASSQEWTPSYEQYF,TGCGCCAGCAGCCAAGAATGGACACCGTCCTACGAGCAGTACTTC
-,TRBV12-3/TRBV12-4,many,TRBJ1-6,CASTRHQSGSPLHF,TGTGCCAGCACTAGACATCAGTCGGGATCACCCCTCCACTTT
TRBD2,TRBV7-2,-,TRBJ2-5,CASSWWTSGRIETQYF,TGTGCCAGCAGCTGGTGGACTAGCGGGAGAATCGAGACCCAGTACTTC
TRBD1,TRBV4-1,-,TRBJ2-7,CASSQGDSGALYEQYF,TGCGCCAGCAGCCAAGGGGACAGTGGGGCACTCTACGAGCAGTACTTC
-,TRBV7-2,many,TRBJ1-6,CASSPQGANSPLHF,TGTGCCAGCAGTCCCCAGGGTGCGAATTCACCCCTCCACTTT
TRBD2,TRBV7-7,many,TRBJ2-2,CASSTGGGKTGELFF,TGTGCCAGCAGCACCGGGGGGGGGAAGACCGGGGAGCTGTTTTTT
-,TRBV29-1,many,TRBJ2-5,CSVGGAGQETQYF,TGCAGCGTTGGGGGGGCAGGGCAAGAGACCCAGTACTTC
-,TRBV19,many,TRBJ1-1,CASITAGPGTEAFF,TGTGCCAGTATAACGGCAGGCCCAGGGACTGAAGCTTTCTTT
TRBD2,TRBV7-9,many,TRBJ2-5,CASSPRTSGTETQYF,TGTGCCAGCAGTCCCCGGACTAGCGGGACTGAGACCCAGTACTTC
-,TRBV29-1,-,TRBJ2-7,CSVEMPWEQYF,TGCAGCGTTGAAATGCCCTGGGAGCAGTACTTC
-,TRBV5-5,-,TRBJ2-5,CASRSYGTEETQYF,TGTGCCAGCAGATCATATGGGACGGAGGAGACCCAGTACTTC
TRBD2,TRBV20-1,many,TRBJ2-5,CSARGLAYQETQYF,TGCAGTGCCAGGGGACTAGCGTATCAAGAGACCCAGTACTTC
-,TRBV20-1,-,TRBJ1-2,CSVPDWAYGYTF,TGCAGTGTTCCGGACTGGGCCTATGGCTACACCTTC